The rows below give T cell receptor beta chains drawn from one sample of a study of T cell repertoires in cytomegalovirus infection. Antigen specificity for these receptors is unknown. TCRdb fed the reads into MiXCR, producing one record per CDR3 protein. The table has 310,000 or so distinct CDR3 sequences, roughly 25% seen once. Sequenced here: cultured PBMCs, sampled from culture after CMV antigen stimulation. Source of these receptors: a human donor in good health (CMV status not recorded). Some clones in this sample may be carry-over from other donors' samples. The CDR3 runs from the conserved cysteine through the conserved F or W. A D gene is named only where the DNA matches it firmly. Clone size is not always given. Where it is, it says once, few, many or a class for expanded clones.

clone size	D gene	V gene	J gene	CDR3 DNA	CDR3 protein
many	TRBD2	TRBV6-1	TRBJ2-1	TGTGCCAGCATGGAAGCGGGAGTCGCTGAGCAGTTCTTC	CASMEAGVAEQFF
many	.	TRBV6-1	TRBJ1-4	TGTGCCAGCATCCTTGGAGAGTCGACCTCTGAAAAACTGTTTTTT	CASILGESTSEKLFF
few	.	TRBV19	TRBJ1-2	TGTGCCAGTAGTAACTTCGGACAGACTTTAAACTATGGCTACACCTTC	CASSNFGQTLNYGYTF
.	.	TRBV20-1	TRBJ1-5	TGCAGTGCTAGACTTGGGGGTCAGCCCCAGCATTTT	CSARLGGQPQHF
.	.	TRBV27	TRBJ1-2	TGTGCCAGCAGGAGGCAGGACTATGGCTACACCTTC	CASRRQDYGYTF
few	.	TRBV5-4	TRBJ2-1	TGTGCCAGCAGCTCAGAACTAGCACCTAATCGTAATGAGCAGTTCTTC	CASSSELAPNRNEQFF
.	.	TRBV6-6	TRBJ2-7	TGTGCCAGCAGTTACTCCCGAATCAGAGCATACGAGCAGTACTTC	CASSYSRIRAYEQYF
.	TRBD2	TRBV20-1	TRBJ2-5	TGCAGTCTACTAGCGGGAGTTCGAGAGACCCAGTACTTC	CSLLAGVRETQYF
few	TRBD1	TRBV7-3	TRBJ2-3	TGTGCCAGCAGTAAGGACAGGGAAGATACGCAGTATTTT	CASSKDREDTQYF
.	TRBD1	TRBV7-9	TRBJ1-1	TGTGCCAGCAGCCCCCGGACAGGACGGGCTGAAGCTTTCTTT	CASSPRTGRAEAFF
.	.	TRBV3-1	TRBJ2-7	TGTGCCAGCAGAGGGGCCCCGGGGGTCGAGCAGTACTTC	CASRGAPGVEQYF
.	.	TRBV19	TRBJ1-5	TGTGCCAGTAGTATCTTCCGGGACGGCCAGCCCCAGCATTTT	CASSIFRDGQPQHF
many	.	TRBV28	TRBJ1-6	TGTGCCAGCAGTTCCGAGGACGGTAGCTCCTATAATTCACCCCTCCACTTT	CASSSEDGSSYNSPLHF
few	TRBD1	TRBV11-2	TRBJ1-5	TGTGCCAGCAGCTTAGATTGGGGACAGGGGACTTTCAATCAGCCCCAGCATTTT	CASSLDWGQGTFNQPQHF
.	.	TRBV15	TRBJ1-1	TGTGCCACCAGCACTGGGACCGACGCGGAAGCTTTCTTT	CATSTGTDAEAFF
few	TRBD1	TRBV7-2	TRBJ1-6	TGTGCCAGCAGCTCCCTGCCGGGACAGGGAAATTCACCCCTCCACTTT	CASSSLPGQGNSPLHF
few	TRBD1	TRBV4-2	TRBJ1-1	TGTGCCAGCAGCCAAGACCCCGCAGGGGGGAAGATGAACACTGAAGCTTTCTTT	CASSQDPAGGKMNTEAFF
.	.	TRBV6-2/TRBV6-3	TRBJ2-1	TGTGCCAGCAGTTACTTCTCCGCCTCGAGCTCCTACAATGAGCAGTTCTTC	CASSYFSASSSYNEQFF
.	.	TRBV6-1	TRBJ1-1	TGTGCCAGCAGTGAAGAGGGGTGGGGGGTAGTCGACACTGAAGCTTTCTTT	CASSEEGWGVVDTEAFF